Each of the 22 T cell receptor beta chains below was sequenced from the same sample in a study of T cells in Graves' hyperthyroidism and ophthalmopathy. Template material for amplifying TCR beta CDR3 regions consisted of RNA transcripts. Using the HTBI primer set, a first-round RT-PCR was run on the TCR CDR3. TCRdb fed the multiplex PCR reads into MiXCR, producing one record per CDR3 protein. Of roughly 560,000 distinct CDR3 sequences in the sample, approximately 15% were seen once. Input material: blood. These receptors were obtained from a woman aged 40 to 50 with Graves' ophthalmopathy.

This clonotype has a handful of counts. This chain uses TRBV27 with TRBJ2-2; 7 positions agree with TRBD2. Trimming took 3 bases from V and 6 from J; bases not matched to a gene: 13. Per germline, CDR1 MNHEY and CDR2 SMNVEV (reference sequence). The CDR3 has 17 amino acids. The CDR3 coding sequence is TGTGCCAGCAGTTTCTCCCATAGCGGGCACCGGGCCGGGGAGCTGTTTTTT. Its protein is CASSFSHSGHRAGELFF.

The CDR3: CASRPWTGKEYGYTF. DNA of the CDR3: TGTGCCAGCAGACCCTGGACAGGGAAGGAGTATGGCTACACCTTC. V is TRBV6-1 and J is TRBJ1-2; the match to TRBD1 covers 8 bases. CDR1 and CDR2 (germline): MNHNS, SASEGT. V lost 6 bases, J lost 5 bases, and 11 bases stayed unmatched. The CDR3 spans 15 residues.

This clonotype was recorded at least ten times. This chain links TRBV28 with TRBJ2-1; D call uncertain. The V end was cut by 3 bases, the J end by 9 bases, with 9 bases between. CDR3 length: 12 residues. CDR1 is MDHEN, CDR2 SYDVKM, per germline. The CDR3, as DNA: TGTGCCAGCAGTTTCTCGCTGGCTGAGCAGTTCTTC. Protein sequence: CASSFSLAEQFF. Using reference TRBV28 and TRBJ2-1 for the parts outside the CDR3, the full variable domain is DVKVTQSSRYLVKRTGEKVFLECVQDMDHENMFWYRQDPGLGLRLIYFSYDVKMKEKGDIPEGYSVSREKKERFSLILESASTNQTSMYLCASSFSLAEQFFGPGTRLTVL.

This clonotype occurred many times. This chain connects TRBV20-1 to TRBJ1-5, with unresolved D. This CDR3 contains 12 residues. Germline V lookup: CDR1 DFQATT, CDR2 SNEGSKA (reference sequence). Deletions cut 1 base from V and 6 bases from J, with 7 bases between. CDR3 sequence reads: CSARGAGQPQHF. CDR3 DNA: TGCAGTGCTAGAGGGGCGGGTCAGCCCCAGCATTTT.

The J gene is TRBJ2-6, the V gene TRBV5-1; TRBD1 matches 7 bases. V lost 3 bases, J lost 1 base, and 10 bases stayed unmatched. The germline CDR1 and CDR2 sequences are SGHRS and YFSETQ. The CDR3 runs 18 residues. CDR3 region: CASSSGQALLSGANVLTF. DNA of the CDR3: TGCGCCAGCAGCTCCGGACAGGCCCTTTTATCTGGGGCCAACGTCCTGACTTTC.

This clonotype showed up many times. J is TRBJ2-5 and V is TRBV29-1, with D unclear. Trimming cost V 4 bases and J 0 bases, with 6 bases left between them. There are 12 residues in the CDR3. CDR1 SQVTM and CDR2 ANQGSEA come from the germline V gene. The CDR3 coding sequence is TGCAGCGTTGTTGACAACCAAGAGACCCAGTACTTC. This sequence encodes CSVVDNQETQYF.

The rearrangement joins TRBV9 to TRBJ1-5, with a possible D match to TRBD1 (5 bases). V shed 5 bases and J shed 4 bases, with 10 bases lying between them. Germline V gene sequence: CDR1 SGDLS, CDR2 YYNGEE. CDR3 length: 13 residues. CDR3 nucleotides: TGTGCCAGCAGTGATGGGGGAAATCAGCCCCAGCATTTT. Translation gives CASSDGGNQPQHF.

This clonotype appeared many times. The V and J genes are TRBV29-1 and TRBJ2-7; D unclear. The V gene's germline CDR1 is SQVTM and CDR2 ANQGSEA. The germline V and J ends were trimmed by 2 bases and 2 bases, with 13 bases remaining between them. The length of the CDR3 is 14 residues. CDR3 protein: CSVEIGRPPYEQYF. DNA for the CDR3: TGCAGCGTTGAAATCGGCAGACCACCCTACGAGCAGTACTTC.

This clonotype has ten or more counts. V usage is TRBV6-1 and J usage is TRBJ2-5; D possibly corresponds to TRBD2 (5 bases). V gave up 5 bases and J gave up 5 bases, with 18 bases separating them. CDR1 is MNHNS, CDR2 SASEGT, per germline. This CDR3 spans 15 amino acids. The CDR3 loop is CASSPFTVGGETQYF. The CDR3 DNA is TGTGCCAGCAGTCCTTTTACAGTTGGCGGGGAGACCCAGTACTTC.

In this sample, this clonotype turned up many times. The chain has TRBV20-1 and TRBJ2-5; D could derive from TRBD1 or TRBD2 (5 bases each). Trimming pared 0 bases from V and 1 base from J, leaving 12 bases between. Germline CDR1 DFQATT, CDR2 SNEGSKA (reference sequence). CDR3 length: 15 amino acids. CDR3 region: CSARDFGTTQETQYF. For the CDR3, the DNA is TGCAGTGCTAGAGATTTCGGGACCACCCAAGAGACCCAGTACTTC.

Concerning this clonotype itself: The conserved final phenylalanine or tryptophan is absent from the CDR3, which likely points to a read error. This chain uses TRBV6-5 with TRBJ1-2; D is uncertain. The CDR3 covers 15 residues. Per the germline V gene, CDR1 is MNHEY and CDR2 is SVGAGI. With 0 bases removed from V and 3 bases from J, the gap between germline ends came to 11 bases. The CDR3 coding sequence is TGTGCCAGCAGTTACTCGCAAGCGGTGGACTATGGCTACACCCTC. It encodes CASSYSQAVDYGYTL.

There are many counts of this clonotype. This chain joins TRBV28 and TRBJ1-2; D not certain. The CDR3 is made up of 13 amino acids. V was cut by 5 bases and J by 11 bases, with 18 bases left in between. CDR1 MDHEN and CDR2 SYDVKM come from the germline V gene. The chain's CDR3 is CASSTIRTVRYTF. DNA of the CDR3: TGTGCCAGCAGTACCATTCGGACGGTCCGATACACCTTC.

This clonotype was observed at least ten times. This rearrangement joins TRBV12-3 or TRBV12-4 to TRBJ2-6; D might be TRBD1 or TRBD2, each matching 5 bases. This CDR3 spans 15 amino acids. The germline V and J ends were trimmed by 7 bases and 2 bases, with 12 bases remaining between them. CDR3 in DNA: TGTGCCAGCACCGATGGGGGAGCTGGGGCCAACGTCCTGACTTTC. Translating gives CASTDGGAGANVLTF.

This clonotype was seen a handful of times. This chain links TRBV5-1 with TRBJ2-4; 7 bases match TRBD1. Germline V gives CDR1 SGHRS, CDR2 YFSETQ. Trimming removed 0 bases from V and 5 bases from J; junction bases left unmatched: 14. CDR3 length equals 18 residues. Written as DNA, the CDR3 is TGCGCCAGCAGCTTGGACTCGACAGGGACCCTTTATGAAAACATTCAGTACTTC. It encodes CASSLDSTGTLYENIQYF.

This clonotype has ten or more counts. The chain employs TRBV2 and TRBJ2-2; D unclear. CDR1 is SNHLY and CDR2 is FYNNEI in the germline V gene. The CDR3 loop spans 12 amino acids. Trimming shortened V by 6 bases and J by 5 bases, and 7 bases separated the two germline ends. CDR3 in DNA: TGTGCCAGCAGGGGAAGTACCGGGGAGCTGTTTTTT. It encodes CASRGSTGELFF.

At least ten counts were recorded for this clonotype. The chain employs TRBV6-5 and TRBJ2-5; no clear D. The V gene lost 4 bases and the J gene lost 1 base, with 7 bases spanning the gap. The CDR3 spans 13 residues. Germline V CDR1 and CDR2: MNHEY, SVGAGI. CDR3 region: CASSSVTQETQYF. As DNA, the CDR3 is TGTGCCAGCAGTTCCGTTACCCAAGAGACCCAGTACTTC.

This clonotype was observed at least ten times. This chain connects TRBV11-1 to TRBJ2-2; the match to TRBD2 covers 9 bases. Germline CDR1 is SGHAT and CDR2 is FQDESV (reference sequence). J gave up 5 bases and V 5 bases, and 15 bases lay outside the gene matches. The CDR3 extends over 18 amino acids. The CDR3 sequence is CASSPKEGLAGVTGELFF. In DNA, the CDR3 is TGTGCCAGCAGCCCAAAGGAGGGGTTAGCGGGAGTGACCGGGGAGCTGTTTTTT.

This clonotype was counted many times. J is TRBJ1-2 and V is TRBV29-1; no reliable D call. This CDR3 region has 14 residues. V was shortened by 5 bases and J by 4 bases, with 17 bases between the two germline ends. Per germline, CDR1 SQVTM and CDR2 ANQGSEA. The CDR3 loop reads CSVSQSDGPYGYTF. In DNA form, the CDR3 reads TGCAGCGTTTCCCAATCGGACGGTCCCTATGGCTACACCTTC.

Ten or more counts support this clonotype. V is TRBV6-5 and J is TRBJ1-1; 7 positions match TRBD1. In germline, CDR1 is MNHEY, CDR2 SVGAGI. The CDR3 covers 13 residues. With V trimmed by 2 bases and J by 9 bases, 6 bases remained unmatched. CDR3 protein: CASSYQVDRQAFF. The DNA for the CDR3 is TGTGCCAGCAGTTACCAAGTGGACAGGCAAGCTTTCTTT.

This clonotype was observed a single time. J is TRBJ1-1 and V is TRBV6-1; 7 nucleotides line up with TRBD1. Looked up from germline, CDR1 is MNHNS and CDR2 is SASEGT. V dropped 7 bases and J dropped 11; count of bases not matched to a gene: 10. CDR3 size: 12 residues. The CDR3 DNA sequence: TGTGCCAGCACCGTCGGAGGGGGCGACGCTTTCTTT. Translated: CASTVGGGDAFF.

This clonotype was picked up many times. The chain carries TRBV29-1 and TRBJ1-1; D is unclear. Germline V gives CDR1 SQVTM, CDR2 ANQGSEA. The V end was cut by 3 bases, the J end by 1 base, with 3 bases between. The CDR3 has 11 amino acids. Here the CDR3 DNA reads TGCAGCGTTGAGGAGAACACTGAAGCTTTCTTT. Translated: CSVEENTEAFF. The full variable domain, completed using reference TRBV29-1 and TRBJ1-1, is SAVISQKPSRDICQRGTSLTIQCQVDSQVTMMFWYRQQPGQSLTLIATANQGSEATYESGFVIDKFPISRPNLTFSTLTVSNMSPEDSSIYLCSVEENTEAFFGQGTRLTVV.

This clonotype was picked up many times. The genes are TRBV24-1 and TRBJ2-5, with a tentative D call TRBD2 (6 bases). The germline V gene has CDR1 KGHDR and CDR2 SFDVKD. V was shortened by 5 bases and J by 1 base, with 19 bases between the two germline ends. CDR3 size: 17 residues. CDR3 bases: TGTGCCACCAGTGCTCCTTCGCGCGGGATGGGCCAAGAGACCCAGTACTTC. It specifies CATSAPSRGMGQETQYF.